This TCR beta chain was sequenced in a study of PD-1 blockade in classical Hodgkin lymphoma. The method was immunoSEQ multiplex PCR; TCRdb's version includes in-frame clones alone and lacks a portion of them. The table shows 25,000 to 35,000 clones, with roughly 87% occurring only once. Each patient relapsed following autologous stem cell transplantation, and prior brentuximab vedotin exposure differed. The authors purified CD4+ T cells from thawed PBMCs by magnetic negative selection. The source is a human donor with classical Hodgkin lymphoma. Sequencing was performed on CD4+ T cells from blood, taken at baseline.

This CDR3 reads CASSVSWETQYF. The CDR3, as DNA: TGTGCCAGCAGTGTGTCTTGGGAGACCCAGTACTTC. This chain joins TRBV2 and TRBJ2-5; D remains unclear. The CDR3 runs 12 residues. CDR1 and CDR2 (germline): SNHLY, FYNNEI. Trimming took 4 bases from V and 5 from J, leaving 8 bases between them.